What follows describes a single T cell receptor beta chain. The data belong to a study of blood T cell repertoires in COVID-19. Overall study: T cells, B-cell-depleted T cells, or PBMCs provided the cDNA or gDNA that served as material.

V gave up 6 bases and J gave up 4 bases; unmatched junction bases: 8. The CDR3 is 14 amino acids. From germline, CDR1 is KGHSH and CDR2 LQKENI. Original analysis: How many nucleated cells were present was estimated from reference gene primer amplification. Libraries were prepared by immunoSEQ multiplex PCR; TCRdb keeps only in-frame clonotypes and omits some of them. V and J calls and clone size are as listed in that table; D and trimming were resolved from the DNA. The sample gives about 170,000 clones, around 79% of which show up once; over 15% is in the top ten. All enrollees were about 18 to 89 years old and from fewer than 30 US areas.

V is TRBV18 and J is TRBJ2-7; 8 bases match TRBD1. Sequencing was done on a sample of PBMCs or T cells enriched from blood (not recorded which). The sequence came from a woman in her sixties or seventies in a cohort exposed to, infected with or recovered from COVID-19 (not recorded which). CDR3 residues: CASSLGQGGYEQYF. CDR3 DNA sequence: TGTGCCAGCTCGCTTGGACAGGGTGGGTACGAGCAGTACTTC.